These T cell receptor beta chains were read from a single sample in a study of early T cells in non-severe SARS-CoV-2 infection. TCRdb independently ran MiXCR on the 5' RACE reads; one entry per CDR3 protein. This table holds approximately 48,000 distinct CDR3 sequences, 6.5% found once. Sample: whole blood, taken at baseline. Receptor source: an adult who was a healthcare worker with PCR-confirmed SARS-CoV-2 infection or an uninfected control (not recorded which). The CDR3 runs from the conserved cysteine through the conserved F or W. The D gene is left open where the match is weak. Rows give clone size only sometimes, using once, few, many, or a class for an expanded clone.

d_gene	v_gene	j_gene	abundance	CDR3nt	CDR3aa
.	TRBV6-1	TRBJ2-3	many	TGTGCCAGCAGTGAAAGGGAGACAGATACGCAGTATTTT	CASSERETDTQYF
.	TRBV10-3	TRBJ2-5	medium-sized	TGTGCCAGCGGGGGCGGAGGCCAAGAGACCCAGTACTTC	CASGGGGQETQYF
TRBD1	TRBV4-3	TRBJ2-5	many	TGCGCCAGCAGCCAAGAGACAGGGGGCGCAGAGACCCAGTACTTC	CASSQETGGAETQYF
TRBD1	TRBV7-9	TRBJ1-1	few	TGTGCCAGCAGCTTAGTCCGGGACAGTGAAGCTTTCTTT	CASSLVRDSEAFF
TRBD2	TRBV10-2	TRBJ2-3	.	TGCGCCACCGGACTAGCTGGTACAGATACGCAGTATTTT	CATGLAGTDTQYF
TRBD1	TRBV20-1	TRBJ2-7	few	TGCAGTGCTCCCGGACAGGGGGCTGTCGAGCAGTACTTC	CSAPGQGAVEQYF
.	TRBV7-2	TRBJ2-3	few	TGTGCCAGCAGGCCGGACGCCGGGATGCAGTATTTT	CASRPDAGMQYF
.	TRBV19	TRBJ2-2	few	TGTGCCAGCGGGGAGGCAGGAGCCGCCGGGGAGCTGTTTTTT	CASGEAGAAGELFF
.	TRBV6-2/TRBV6-3	TRBJ2-7	few	TGTGCCAGCAGAACCACGCGGAAGGGACGGACCTACGAGCAGTACTTC	CASRTTRKGRTYEQYF
.	TRBV11-2	TRBJ2-7	many	TGTGCCAGCAGCCCACCTCGAGGACTAACCTACGAGCAGTACTTC	CASSPPRGLTYEQYF
.	TRBV7-2	TRBJ2-3	many	TGTGCCAGCAGTACTGGCCAGGGGGGAGATACGCAGTATTTT	CASSTGQGGDTQYF
TRBD1	TRBV29-1	TRBJ1-6	.	TGCAGCGTCCGACAGGGAACAGATTCACCCCTCCACTTT	CSVRQGTDSPLHF
.	TRBV6-2/TRBV6-3	TRBJ2-1	few	TGTGCCAGCAGTCGGGCTAATGAGCAGTTCTTC	CASSRANEQFF
.	TRBV23-1	TRBJ2-7	many	TGCGCCAGCAGTCACCGGGACGCGGTCTCGGACAAGACTTCCTACGAGCAGTACTTC	CASSHRDAVSDKTSYEQYF
TRBD1	TRBV20-1	TRBJ2-7	many	TGCAGTGTTACAGACTCGGGACAGGGTTACGAGCAGTACTTC	CSVTDSGQGYEQYF
TRBD1	TRBV27	TRBJ1-5	many	TGTGCCAGCAGTCCACGGACAGGGACCTTAGTAGGCAATCAGCCCCAGCATTTT	CASSPRTGTLVGNQPQHF
.	TRBV9	TRBJ2-4	many	TGTGCCAGCAGCGAGACGCCGGGAACTATAGCCAAAAACATTCAGTACTTC	CASSETPGTIAKNIQYF
TRBD1	TRBV3-1	TRBJ2-5	few	TGTGCCAGCAGCCAACTATCCGGGACAGGGACGGGGACCCAGTACTTC	CASSQLSGTGTGTQYF
.	TRBV11-2	TRBJ2-5	many	TGTGCCAGCAGCTCCAAAGAGACCCAGTACTTC	CASSSKETQYF
.	TRBV6-5	TRBJ1-1	many	TGTGCCAGCAGTTACTCCACAAGGGGAAGAACTGAAGCTTTCTTT	CASSYSTRGRTEAFF
.	TRBV12-2	TRBJ1-5	few	TGTGCAAGTCGCTCCAACCCCCCGGCCTATGGCAATCAGCCCCAGCATTTT	CASRSNPPAYGNQPQHF
.	TRBV7-9	TRBJ1-2	.	TGTGCCAGCACCCCCTCTGTGGGCGAGGGCGGAGGCTACACCTTC	CASTPSVGEGGGYTF
.	TRBV29-1	TRBJ2-7	few	TGCAGCGTTGAAGGGGGGACGGGATACTACGAGCAGTACTTC	CSVEGGTGYYEQYF
.	TRBV5-6	TRBJ2-1	few	TGTGCCAGCAGCTTGAGGACAGTTACCTACAATGAGCAGTTCTTC	CASSLRTVTYNEQFF
.	TRBV6-1	TRBJ1-5	many	TGTGCCAGCAGTGACGTCGGGCAGCCCCAGCATTTT	CASSDVGQPQHF
.	TRBV12-3/TRBV12-4	TRBJ1-4	many	TGTGCCAGCAGAGGACGGGGGGCCGGTAATGAAAAACTGTTTTTT	CASRGRGAGNEKLFF
.	TRBV10-2	TRBJ2-3	many	TGCGCCAGCAGTGTGGCGGGGAGCACAGATACGCAGTATTTT	CASSVAGSTDTQYF
.	TRBV29-1	TRBJ1-2	.	TGCAGCGCCGGACAGAAGGGTGGCTACACCTTC	CSAGQKGGYTF
TRBD1	TRBV7-6	TRBJ1-5	few	TGTGCCAGCAGCTTAGGGGACAGCCCCAATCAGCCCCAGCATTTT	CASSLGDSPNQPQHF
TRBD1	TRBV5-1	TRBJ1-2	many	TGCGCCAGCAGCTTGGCCTCTGGACAGGGGGTTGGCTACACCTTC	CASSLASGQGVGYTF
.	TRBV14	TRBJ1-4	few	TGTGCCAGCAGCCAGGGTCGGACTAATGAAAAACTGTTTTTT	CASSQGRTNEKLFF
.	TRBV6-5	TRBJ1-2	many	TGTGCCAGCCGGGGGGGAAGAGCTAACTATGGCTACACCTTC	CASRGGRANYGYTF
TRBD2	TRBV11-1	TRBJ2-7	many	TGTGCCAGCAGCCTCACTAGCGGGGGCCCCTACGAGCAGTACTTC	CASSLTSGGPYEQYF
.	TRBV6-2/TRBV6-3	TRBJ2-1	many	TGTGCCAGCAGTTATGGTTCTGAGCAGTTCTTC	CASSYGSEQFF
.	TRBV7-2	TRBJ2-5	many	TGTGCCAGCAGCTTATCTGGCGGGGAGACCCAGTACTTC	CASSLSGGETQYF
TRBD2	TRBV18	TRBJ2-1	few	TGTGCCAGCTCACCCCTACTAGCGGGGGGCGCCAATGAGCAGTTCTTC	CASSPLLAGGANEQFF
.	TRBV19	TRBJ2-3	many	TGTGCCGGTCGAAGGGACGGAGAAGATACGCAGTATTTT	CAGRRDGEDTQYF
.	TRBV6-1	TRBJ2-6	many	TGTGCCAGCAGCCTGGCCCAGTCTGGGGCCAACGTCCTGACTTTC	CASSLAQSGANVLTF
.	TRBV7-6	TRBJ1-2	.	TGTGCCAGCAGCCCAGACAGGAAACCTAACTATGGCTACACCTTC	CASSPDRKPNYGYTF
.	TRBV27	TRBJ2-6	many	TGTGCCAGCAGTTTTTTTGGACTGGGGGAGAGCTCTGGGGCCAACGTCCTGACTTTC	CASSFFGLGESSGANVLTF
TRBD1	TRBV20-1	TRBJ1-6	medium-sized	TGCAGTGCGTCAGGACAGGGGGATTATTCACCCCTCCACTTT	CSASGQGDYSPLHF
TRBD1	TRBV10-2	TRBJ1-1	many	TGCGCCAGCAGTCCAATAGGCGACAGGGGCCAGAACACTGAAGCTTTCTTT	CASSPIGDRGQNTEAFF
TRBD2	TRBV11-2	TRBJ2-3	medium-sized	TGTGCCAGCAGCTTCGGGACTAGCGAAGATACGCAGTATTTT	CASSFGTSEDTQYF
.	TRBV12-3/TRBV12-4	TRBJ1-6	many	TGTGCCAGCAGCAGAACGGGACTGTCGAGCTCCTATAATTCACCCCTCCACTTT	CASSRTGLSSSYNSPLHF
TRBD1	TRBV6-5	TRBJ1-2	once	TGTGCCAGCAGTCCGCAAGGAGGGGACAGAGGCTACACCTTC	CASSPQGGDRGYTF